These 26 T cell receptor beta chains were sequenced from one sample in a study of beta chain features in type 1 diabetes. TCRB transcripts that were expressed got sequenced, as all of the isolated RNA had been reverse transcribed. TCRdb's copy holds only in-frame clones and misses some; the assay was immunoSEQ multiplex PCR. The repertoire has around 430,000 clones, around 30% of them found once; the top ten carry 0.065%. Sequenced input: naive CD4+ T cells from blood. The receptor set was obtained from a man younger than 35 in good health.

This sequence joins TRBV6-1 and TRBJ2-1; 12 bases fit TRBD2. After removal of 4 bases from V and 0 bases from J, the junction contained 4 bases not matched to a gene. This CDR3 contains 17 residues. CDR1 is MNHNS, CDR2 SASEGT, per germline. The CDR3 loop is CASSGGTSGFSYNEQFF. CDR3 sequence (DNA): TGTGCCAGCAGTGGGGGGACTAGCGGGTTCTCCTACAATGAGCAGTTCTTC.

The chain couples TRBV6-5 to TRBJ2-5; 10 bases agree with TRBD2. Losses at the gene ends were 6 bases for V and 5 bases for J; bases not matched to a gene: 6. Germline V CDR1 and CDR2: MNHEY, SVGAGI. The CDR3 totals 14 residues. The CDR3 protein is CASRSSGSGETQYF. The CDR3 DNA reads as TGTGCCAGCAGGTCTAGCGGGAGTGGGGAGACCCAGTACTTC.

CDR3 protein: CASSLQGLVYGYTF. The CDR3 region has the DNA TGTGCCAGCAGTCTTCAGGGGTTGGTCTATGGCTACACCTTC. This chain links TRBV7-9 with TRBJ1-2; tentative D call: TRBD1 (6 bases). Germline lookup yields CDR1 SEHNR and CDR2 FQNEAQ (reference sequence). The ends were cut back, 6 bases at V and 4 bases at J, with 15 bases in the middle. CDR3 size: 14 residues.

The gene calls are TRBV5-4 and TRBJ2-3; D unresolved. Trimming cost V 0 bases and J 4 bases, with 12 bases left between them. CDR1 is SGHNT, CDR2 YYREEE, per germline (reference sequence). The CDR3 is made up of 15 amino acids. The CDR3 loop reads CASSLAGPGPDTQYF. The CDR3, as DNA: TGTGCCAGCAGCTTGGCCGGACCCGGACCAGATACGCAGTATTTT.

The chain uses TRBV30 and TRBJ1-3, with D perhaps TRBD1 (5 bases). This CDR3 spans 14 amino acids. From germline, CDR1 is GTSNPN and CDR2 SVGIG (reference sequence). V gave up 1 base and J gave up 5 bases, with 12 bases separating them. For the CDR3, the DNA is TGTGCCTGGAGTGAAGCCCCAGGGAGAAACACCATATATTTT. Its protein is CAWSEAPGRNTIYF.

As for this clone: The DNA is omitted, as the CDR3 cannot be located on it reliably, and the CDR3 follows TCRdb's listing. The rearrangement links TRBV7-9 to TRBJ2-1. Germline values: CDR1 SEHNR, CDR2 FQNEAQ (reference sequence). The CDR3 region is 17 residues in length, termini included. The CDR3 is CASSLDYSGQAQYEQFF.

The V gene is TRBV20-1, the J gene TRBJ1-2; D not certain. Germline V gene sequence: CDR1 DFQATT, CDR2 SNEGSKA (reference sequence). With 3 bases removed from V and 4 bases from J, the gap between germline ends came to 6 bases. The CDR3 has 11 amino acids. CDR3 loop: CSASTVYGYTF. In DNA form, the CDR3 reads TGCAGTGCTAGCACAGTCTATGGCTACACCTTC.

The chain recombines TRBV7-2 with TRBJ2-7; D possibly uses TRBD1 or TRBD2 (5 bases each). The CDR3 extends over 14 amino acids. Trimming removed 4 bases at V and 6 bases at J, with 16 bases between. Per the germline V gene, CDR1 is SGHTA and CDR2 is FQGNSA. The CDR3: CASSSVGRLGEQYF. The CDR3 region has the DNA TGTGCCAGCAGCTCAGTGGGACGATTAGGCGAGCAGTACTTC.

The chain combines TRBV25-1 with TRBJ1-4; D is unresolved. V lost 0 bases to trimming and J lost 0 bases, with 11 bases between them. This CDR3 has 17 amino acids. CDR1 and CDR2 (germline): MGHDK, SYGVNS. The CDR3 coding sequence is TGTGCCAGCAGTGAATATGGAGCCGGCCCAACTAATGAAAAACTGTTTTTT. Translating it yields CASSEYGAGPTNEKLFF.

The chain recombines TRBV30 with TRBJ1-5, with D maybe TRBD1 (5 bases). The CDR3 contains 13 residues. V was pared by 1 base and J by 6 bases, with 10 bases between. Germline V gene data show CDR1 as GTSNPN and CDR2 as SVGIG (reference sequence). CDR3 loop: CAWSAQVIQPQHF. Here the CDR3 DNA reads TGTGCCTGGAGTGCACAGGTAATTCAGCCCCAGCATTTT. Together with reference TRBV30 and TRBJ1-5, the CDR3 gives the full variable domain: SQTIHQWPATLVQPVGSPLSLECTVEGTSNPNLYWYRQAAGRGLQLLFYSVGIGQISSEVPQNLSASRPQDRQFILSSKKLLLSDSGFYLCAWSAQVIQPQHFGDGTRLSIL.

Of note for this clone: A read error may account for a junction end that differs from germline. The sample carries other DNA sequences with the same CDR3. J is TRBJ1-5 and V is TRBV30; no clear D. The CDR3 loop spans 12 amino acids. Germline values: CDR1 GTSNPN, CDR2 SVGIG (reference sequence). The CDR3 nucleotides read TGTGCCTGGAGTATCGGCAACCAGCCCCAGCATTTT. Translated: CAWSIGNQPQHF.

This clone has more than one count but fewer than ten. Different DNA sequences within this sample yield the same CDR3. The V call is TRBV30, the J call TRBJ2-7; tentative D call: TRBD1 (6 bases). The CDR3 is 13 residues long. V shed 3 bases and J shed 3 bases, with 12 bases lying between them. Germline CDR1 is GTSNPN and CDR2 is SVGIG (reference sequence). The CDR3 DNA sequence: TGTGCCTGGAGCCCGGACAGAGGCTACGAGCAGTACTTC. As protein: CAWSPDRGYEQYF.

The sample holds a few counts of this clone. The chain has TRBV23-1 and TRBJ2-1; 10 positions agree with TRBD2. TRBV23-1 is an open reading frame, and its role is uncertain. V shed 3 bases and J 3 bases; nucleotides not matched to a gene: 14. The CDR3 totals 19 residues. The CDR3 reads CASSQWRPSGRQLYNEQFF. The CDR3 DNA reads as TGCGCCAGCAGTCAGTGGAGGCCTAGCGGGAGACAACTCTACAATGAGCAGTTCTTC.

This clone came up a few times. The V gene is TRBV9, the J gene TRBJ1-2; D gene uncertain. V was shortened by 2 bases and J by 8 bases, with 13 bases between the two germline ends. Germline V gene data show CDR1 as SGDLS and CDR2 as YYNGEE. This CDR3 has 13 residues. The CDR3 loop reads CASSVSGSRGYTF. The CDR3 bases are TGTGCCAGCAGCGTCTCCGGGAGCAGGGGCTACACCTTC.

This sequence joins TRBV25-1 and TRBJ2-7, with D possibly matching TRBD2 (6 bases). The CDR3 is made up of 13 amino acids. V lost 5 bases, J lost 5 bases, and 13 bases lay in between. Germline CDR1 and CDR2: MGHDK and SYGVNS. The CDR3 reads CASSLAGFHEQYF. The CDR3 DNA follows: TGTGCCAGCAGTTTGGCGGGGTTCCACGAGCAGTACTTC.

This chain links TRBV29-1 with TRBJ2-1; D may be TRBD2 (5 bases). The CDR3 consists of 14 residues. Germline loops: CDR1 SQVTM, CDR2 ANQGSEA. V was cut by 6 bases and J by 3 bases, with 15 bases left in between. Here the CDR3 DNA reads TGCAGCGTGTGGACTGATGGCGGCTACAATGAGCAGTTCTTC. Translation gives CSVWTDGGYNEQFF.

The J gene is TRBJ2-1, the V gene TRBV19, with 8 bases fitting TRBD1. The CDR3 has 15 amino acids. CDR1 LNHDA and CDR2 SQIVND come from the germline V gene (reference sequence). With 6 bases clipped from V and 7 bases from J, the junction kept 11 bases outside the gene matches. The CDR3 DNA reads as TGTGCCAGTAGGGCAGACAGGGGCCCATGGAATGAGCAGTTCTTC. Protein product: CASRADRGPWNEQFF.

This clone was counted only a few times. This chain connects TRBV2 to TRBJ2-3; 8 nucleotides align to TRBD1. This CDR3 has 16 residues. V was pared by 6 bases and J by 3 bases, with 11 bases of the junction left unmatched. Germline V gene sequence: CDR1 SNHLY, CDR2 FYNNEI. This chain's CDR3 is CASRDGQGGDTDTQYF. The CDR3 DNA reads TGTGCCAGCAGGGACGGACAGGGCGGAGATACAGATACGCAGTATTTT.

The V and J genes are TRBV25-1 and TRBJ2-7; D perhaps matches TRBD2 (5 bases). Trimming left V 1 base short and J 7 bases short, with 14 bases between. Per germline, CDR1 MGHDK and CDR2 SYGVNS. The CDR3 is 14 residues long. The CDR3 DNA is TGTGCCAGCAGTGAATTCGGCAGGTCGGGGGAGCAGTACTTC. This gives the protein CASSEFGRSGEQYF.

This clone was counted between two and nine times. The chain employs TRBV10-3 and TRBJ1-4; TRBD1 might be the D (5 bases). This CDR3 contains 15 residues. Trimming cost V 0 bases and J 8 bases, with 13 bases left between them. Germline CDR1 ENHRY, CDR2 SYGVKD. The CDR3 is CAISESGTTEEKLFF. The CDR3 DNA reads TGTGCCATCAGTGAGTCTGGGACTACGGAAGAAAAACTGTTTTTT.

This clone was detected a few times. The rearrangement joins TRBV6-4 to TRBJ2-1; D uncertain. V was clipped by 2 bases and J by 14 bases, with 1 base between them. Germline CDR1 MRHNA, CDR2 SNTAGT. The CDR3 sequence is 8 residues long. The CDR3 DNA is TGTGCCAGCAGTGACGAGTTCTTC. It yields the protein CASSDEFF.

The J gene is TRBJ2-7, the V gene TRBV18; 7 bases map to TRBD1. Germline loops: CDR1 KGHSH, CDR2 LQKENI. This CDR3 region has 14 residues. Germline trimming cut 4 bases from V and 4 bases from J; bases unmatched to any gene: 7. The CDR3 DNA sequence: TGTGCCAGCTCACGAGACAGGGACCTATACGAGCAGTACTTC. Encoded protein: CASSRDRDLYEQYF. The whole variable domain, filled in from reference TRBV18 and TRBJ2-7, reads NAGVMQNPRHLVRRRGQEARLRCSPMKGHSHVYWYRQLPEEGLKFMVYLQKENIIDESGMPKERFSAEFPKEGPSILRIQQVVRGDSAAYFCASSRDRDLYEQYFGPGTRLTVT.

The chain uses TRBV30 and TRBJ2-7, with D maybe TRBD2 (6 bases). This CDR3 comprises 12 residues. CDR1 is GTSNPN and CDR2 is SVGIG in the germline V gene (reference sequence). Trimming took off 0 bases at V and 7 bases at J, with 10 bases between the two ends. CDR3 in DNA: TGTGCCTGGAGTGTTTGGGCGGGGGAGCAGTACTTC. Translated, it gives CAWSVWAGEQYF.

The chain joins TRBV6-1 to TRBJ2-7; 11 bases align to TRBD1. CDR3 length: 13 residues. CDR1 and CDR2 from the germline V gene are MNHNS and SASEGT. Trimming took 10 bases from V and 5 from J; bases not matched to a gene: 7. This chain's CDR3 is CANARDRGNEQYF. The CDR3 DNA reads TGTGCCAACGCCCGGGACAGGGGGAACGAGCAGTACTTC.

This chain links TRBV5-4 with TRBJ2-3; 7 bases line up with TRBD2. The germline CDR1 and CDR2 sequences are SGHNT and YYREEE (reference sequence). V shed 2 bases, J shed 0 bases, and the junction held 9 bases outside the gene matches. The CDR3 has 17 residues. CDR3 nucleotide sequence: TGTGCCAGCAGCTTAGGCGACGGGAGGAGGAGCACAGATACGCAGTATTTT. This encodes CASSLGDGRRSTDTQYF.

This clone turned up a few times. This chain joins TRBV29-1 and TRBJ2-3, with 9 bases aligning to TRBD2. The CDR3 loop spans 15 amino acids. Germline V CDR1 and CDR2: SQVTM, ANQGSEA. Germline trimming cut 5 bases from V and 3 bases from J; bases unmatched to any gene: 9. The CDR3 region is CSVTKAGGGTDTQYF. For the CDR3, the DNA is TGCAGCGTTACCAAAGCGGGAGGTGGAACAGATACGCAGTATTTT.